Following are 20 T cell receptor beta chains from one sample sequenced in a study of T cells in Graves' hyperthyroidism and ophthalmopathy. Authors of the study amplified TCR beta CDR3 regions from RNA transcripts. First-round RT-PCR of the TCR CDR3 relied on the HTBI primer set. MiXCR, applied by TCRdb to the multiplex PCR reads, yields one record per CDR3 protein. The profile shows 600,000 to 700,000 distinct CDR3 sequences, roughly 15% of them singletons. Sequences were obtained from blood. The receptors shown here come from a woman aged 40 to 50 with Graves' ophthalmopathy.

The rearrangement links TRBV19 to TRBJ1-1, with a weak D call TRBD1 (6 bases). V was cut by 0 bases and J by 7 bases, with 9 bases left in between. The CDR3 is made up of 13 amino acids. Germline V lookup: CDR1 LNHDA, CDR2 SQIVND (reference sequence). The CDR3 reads CASSIDRGVEAFF. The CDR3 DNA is TGTGCCAGTAGTATAGACAGGGGAGTTGAAGCTTTCTTT. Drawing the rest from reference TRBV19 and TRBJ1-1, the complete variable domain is DGGITQSPKYLFRKEGQNVTLSCEQNLNHDAMYWYRQDPGQGLRLIYYSQIVNDFQKGDIAEGYSVSREKKESFPLTVTSAQKNPTAFYLCASSIDRGVEAFFGQGTRLTVV.

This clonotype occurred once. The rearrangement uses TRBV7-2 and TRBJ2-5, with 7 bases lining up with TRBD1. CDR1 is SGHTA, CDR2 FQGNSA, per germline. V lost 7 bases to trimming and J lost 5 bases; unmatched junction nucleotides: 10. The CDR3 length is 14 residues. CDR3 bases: TGTGCCAGCACTCTCCAGGGGGAGTCGGAGACCCAGTACTTC. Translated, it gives CASTLQGESETQYF.

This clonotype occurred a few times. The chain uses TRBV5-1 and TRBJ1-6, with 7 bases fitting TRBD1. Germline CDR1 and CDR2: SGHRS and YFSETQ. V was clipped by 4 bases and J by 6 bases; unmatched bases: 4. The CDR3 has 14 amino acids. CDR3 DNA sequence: TGCGCCAGCAGCCAGGGGACAGCTAATTCACCCCTCCACTTT. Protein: CASSQGTANSPLHF.

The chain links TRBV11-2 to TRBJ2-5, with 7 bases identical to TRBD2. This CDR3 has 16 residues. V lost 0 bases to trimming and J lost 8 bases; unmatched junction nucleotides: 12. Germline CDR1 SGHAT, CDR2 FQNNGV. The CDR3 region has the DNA TGTGCCAGCAGCTTAGATCGGGCTAGCGGTCGGTATACCCAGTACTTC. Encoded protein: CASSLDRASGRYTQYF.

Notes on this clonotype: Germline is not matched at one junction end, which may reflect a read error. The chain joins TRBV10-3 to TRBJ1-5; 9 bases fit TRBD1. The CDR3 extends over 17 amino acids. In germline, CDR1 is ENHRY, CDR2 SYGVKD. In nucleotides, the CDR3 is TGTGGCATCAGTGAGGTCGGACAGGGGACCCACAATCAGCCCCAGCATTTT. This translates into CGISEVGQGTHNQPQHF.

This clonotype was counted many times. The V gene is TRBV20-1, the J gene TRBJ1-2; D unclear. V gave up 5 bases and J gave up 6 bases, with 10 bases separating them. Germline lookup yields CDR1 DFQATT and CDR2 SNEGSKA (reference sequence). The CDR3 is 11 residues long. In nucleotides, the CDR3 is TGCAGTGCTCCGAGCATAGATGGCTACACCTTC. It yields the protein CSAPSIDGYTF.

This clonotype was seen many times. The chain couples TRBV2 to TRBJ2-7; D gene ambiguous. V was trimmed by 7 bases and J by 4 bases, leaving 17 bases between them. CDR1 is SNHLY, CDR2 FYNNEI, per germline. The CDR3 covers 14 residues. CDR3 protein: CASTDRVRAYEQYF. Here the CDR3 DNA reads TGTGCCAGCACAGATCGGGTCCGGGCTTACGAGCAGTACTTC.

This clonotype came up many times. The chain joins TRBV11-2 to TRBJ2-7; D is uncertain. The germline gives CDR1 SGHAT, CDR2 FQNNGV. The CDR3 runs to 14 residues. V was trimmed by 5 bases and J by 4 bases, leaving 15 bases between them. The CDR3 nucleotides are TGTGCCAGCAGCCCATTCGCTACCGGATACGAGCAGTACTTC. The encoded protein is CASSPFATGYEQYF.

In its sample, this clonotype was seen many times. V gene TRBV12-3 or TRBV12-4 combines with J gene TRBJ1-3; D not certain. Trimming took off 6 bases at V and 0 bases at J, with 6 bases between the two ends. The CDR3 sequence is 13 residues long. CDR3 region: CASRDLSGNTIYF. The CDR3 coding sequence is TGTGCCAGCAGGGACCTCTCTGGAAACACCATATATTTT.

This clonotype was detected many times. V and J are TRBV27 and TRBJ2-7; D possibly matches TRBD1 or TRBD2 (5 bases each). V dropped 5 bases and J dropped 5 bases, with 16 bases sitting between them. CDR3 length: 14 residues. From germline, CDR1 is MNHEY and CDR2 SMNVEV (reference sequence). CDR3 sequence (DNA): TGTGCCAGCAGTCACCGGGACGGCCAGAACGAGCAGTACTTC. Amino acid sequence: CASSHRDGQNEQYF.

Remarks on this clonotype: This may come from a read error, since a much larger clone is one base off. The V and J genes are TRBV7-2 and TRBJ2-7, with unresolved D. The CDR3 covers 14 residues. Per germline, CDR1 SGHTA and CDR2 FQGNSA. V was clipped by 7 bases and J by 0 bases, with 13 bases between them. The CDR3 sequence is CTSTPTPTSYEQYF. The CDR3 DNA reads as TGTACCAGCACCCCGACACCTACCTCCTACGAGCAGTACTTC.

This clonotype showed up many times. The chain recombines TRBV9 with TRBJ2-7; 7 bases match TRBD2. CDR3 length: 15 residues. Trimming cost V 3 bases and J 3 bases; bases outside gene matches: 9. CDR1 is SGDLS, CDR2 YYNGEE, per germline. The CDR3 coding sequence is TGTGCCAGCAGCGGGCCCAGCGGGGCCAACTACGAGCAGTACTTC. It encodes CASSGPSGANYEQYF.

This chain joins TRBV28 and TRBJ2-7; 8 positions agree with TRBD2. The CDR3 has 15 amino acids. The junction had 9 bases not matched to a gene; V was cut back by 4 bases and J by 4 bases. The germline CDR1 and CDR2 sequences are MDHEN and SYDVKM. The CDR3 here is CASSSAIAGKYEQYF. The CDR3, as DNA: TGTGCCAGCAGTTCCGCGATAGCGGGAAAGTACGAGCAGTACTTC.

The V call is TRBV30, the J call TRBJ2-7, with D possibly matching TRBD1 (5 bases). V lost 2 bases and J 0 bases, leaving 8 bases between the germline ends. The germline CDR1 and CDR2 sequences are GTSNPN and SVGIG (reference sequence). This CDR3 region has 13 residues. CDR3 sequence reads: CAWSRQSSYEQYF. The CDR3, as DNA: TGTGCCTGGAGTCGACAGAGCTCCTACGAGCAGTACTTC.

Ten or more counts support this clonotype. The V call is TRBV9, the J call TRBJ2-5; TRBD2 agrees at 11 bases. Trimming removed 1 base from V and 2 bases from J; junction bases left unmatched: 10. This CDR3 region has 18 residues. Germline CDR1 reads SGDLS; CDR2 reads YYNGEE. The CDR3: CASSVSGLAVRGQETQYF. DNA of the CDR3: TGTGCCAGCAGCGTATCGGGACTAGCGGTCCGAGGGCAAGAGACCCAGTACTTC.

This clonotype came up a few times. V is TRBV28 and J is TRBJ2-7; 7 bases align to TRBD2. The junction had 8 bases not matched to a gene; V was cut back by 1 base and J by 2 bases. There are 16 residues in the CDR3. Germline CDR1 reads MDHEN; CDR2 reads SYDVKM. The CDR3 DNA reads TGTGCCAGCAGTTTATTGGGGGGAGGGCGCACCTACGAGCAGTACTTC. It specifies CASSLLGGGRTYEQYF. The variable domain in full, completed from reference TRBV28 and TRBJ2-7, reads DVKVTQSSRYLVKRTGEKVFLECVQDMDHENMFWYRQDPGLGLRLIYFSYDVKMKEKGDIPEGYSVSREKKERFSLILESASTNQTSMYLCASSLLGGGRTYEQYFGPGTRLTVT.

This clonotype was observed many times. The DNA for the CDR3 is TGTGCCAGCAGTTTAGGGCAGTGGAACACTGAAGCTTTCTTT. Encoded protein: CASSLGQWNTEAFF. The V and J genes are TRBV28 and TRBJ1-1, with D uncertain. Germline V gene sequence: CDR1 MDHEN, CDR2 SYDVKM. The length of the CDR3 is 14 residues. The V end was cut by 2 bases, the J end by 1 base, with 8 bases between. Complete variable domain (other parts from reference TRBV28 and TRBJ1-1): DVKVTQSSRYLVKRTGEKVFLECVQDMDHENMFWYRQDPGLGLRLIYFSYDVKMKEKGDIPEGYSVSREKKERFSLILESASTNQTSMYLCASSLGQWNTEAFFGQGTRLTVV.

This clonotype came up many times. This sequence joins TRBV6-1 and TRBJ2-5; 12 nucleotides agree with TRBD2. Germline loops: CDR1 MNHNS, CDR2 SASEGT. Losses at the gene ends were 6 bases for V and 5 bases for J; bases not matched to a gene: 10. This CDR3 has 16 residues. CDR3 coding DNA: TGTGCCAGCAGGACGGCTAGCGGGAGGGCCGCGGAGACCCAGTACTTC. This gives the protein CASRTASGRAAETQYF.

Here the CDR3 DNA reads TGTGCCAGCAGTTCGGGCAGGAGTTACTCTGGAAACACCATATATTTT. This encodes CASSSGRSYSGNTIYF. The chain couples TRBV6-5 to TRBJ1-3; D is uncertain. Trimming shortened V by 4 bases and J by 0 bases, and 13 bases separated the two germline ends. Germline lookup yields CDR1 MNHEY and CDR2 SVGAGI. The CDR3 sequence is 16 residues long.

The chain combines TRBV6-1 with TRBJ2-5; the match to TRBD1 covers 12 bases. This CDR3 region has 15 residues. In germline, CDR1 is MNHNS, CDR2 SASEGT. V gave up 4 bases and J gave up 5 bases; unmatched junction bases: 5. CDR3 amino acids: CASSGGQGASETQYF. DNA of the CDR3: TGTGCCAGCAGTGGGGGACAGGGGGCCTCGGAGACCCAGTACTTC.